This paragraph covers one T cell receptor (beta chain) sequence. What it binds is not known. This specimen comes from a study of shared clonotypes between healthy human individuals. Study-wide context: Each donor had three CD4 naive, three CD4 memory, two CD8 naive and one CD8 memory plate. Study outcomes and limitations: The small donor group covered limited genetic and exposure diversity.

Produced via immunoSEQ multiplex PCR; TCRdb's table is partial and in-frame only. The top ten clones hold more than 0.1% of a sample with millions of clones, 85% to 95% of them seen once. Specimen: naive CD4+ T cells sorted from blood. The subset was: CD45RA+ positively selected. The TCR was taken from a man aged 18 to 29 in good health.

The CDR3 DNA follows: TGCGCCAGCAGCCCCCCGGGACAGGGTATAACTGAAGCTTTCTTT. Its protein is CASSPPGQGITEAFF. This chain connects TRBV5-1 to TRBJ1-1, with 9 bases identical to TRBD1. Germline CDR1 reads SGHRS; CDR2 reads YFSETQ. The CDR3 runs 15 residues. V gave up 4 bases and J gave up 5 bases; unmatched junction bases: 9.